The clone carrying this T cell receptor beta chain showed up many times. Its matching antigen is unknown. The TCR beta CDR3 regions underwent amplification using RNA transcripts as the source. Primed by the HTBI set, a first-round RT-PCR was run on the TCR CDR3. TCRdb reprocessed the multiplex PCR reads via MiXCR and lists one record per CDR3 protein. This table holds 650,000 to 700,000 distinct CDR3 sequences, roughly 17% found once. The source of the sample is a study of T cells in Graves' hyperthyroidism and ophthalmopathy. Overall study findings and caveats: Expanded thyroid clonotypes (above 0.001) were mostly also found in blood.

Among the patients, aged 18 to 65, hyperthyroidism was newly diagnosed and had lasted under 2 months. Patients were excluded because of uncontrolled infection, other autoimmune disease, pregnancy or lactation. The CDR3 contains 13 residues. Germline assignment: CDR1 ENHRY and CDR2 SYGVKD. Trimming shortened V by 0 bases and J by 6 bases, and 5 bases separated the two germline ends. The chain carries TRBV10-3 and TRBJ2-2; D unresolved. The specimen sequenced was blood. The sequence was collected from a man aged 45-60 years with Graves' hyperthyroidism. As DNA, the CDR3 is TGTGCCATCAGTGAGTCGTCGGCCGGGGAGCTGTTTTTT. Translated: CAISESSAGELFF.